The T cell receptor beta chain under discussion was sequenced for a study of control samples from healthy donors and cancer patients. Per the germline V gene, CDR1 is ENHRY and CDR2 is SYGVKD. The CDR3 contains 19 residues. V gave up 0 bases and J gave up 2 bases; unmatched junction bases: 7. The protocol was immunoSEQ multiplex PCR, while the TCRdb copy is restricted to in-frame clones and leaves out a portion. The repertoire holds fewer than 200,000 clones, with around nine tenths as singletons. The TCR comes from a man aged 30 to 45 in good health. Sequencing used blood. This chain joins TRBV10-3 and TRBJ2-2; TRBD2 aligns across 12 bases. The CDR3 region has the DNA TGTGCCATCAGTGAGTCCAGGACTAGCGGGACGCTCAACACCGGGGAGCTGTTTTTT. This sequence encodes CAISESRTSGTLNTGELFF.